The rows below give T cell receptor beta chains drawn from one sample of a study of cytomegalovirus exposure and HLA in healthy donors. Clones were sequenced by immunoSEQ multiplex PCR, and TCRdb holds only the in-frame ones, with some missing. This sample has approximately 110,000 clones, with around three quarters found just once. Specimen: PBMCs. These receptors all stem from a woman aged 60 to 75 in good health and CMV-seropositive. The conserved cysteine and the conserved F or W are not part of the CDR3 here. The size field is filled for only some rows; it gives once, few, many or a size class.

TRBJ1-5 TRBV30 . AWSRGEQPQH
TRBJ2-7 TRBV19 few ASSVRQGLYEQY
TRBJ1-2 TRBV18 . ASSPSRGSYT
TRBJ2-5 TRBV5-6 few ASSLGGGQTQY
TRBJ1-3 TRBV13 . ASSPSRSGKSNTIY
TRBJ2-7 TRBV10-3 few AISEGQGGAQY
TRBJ2-2 TRBV30 . AWRLGGTTPGELF
TRBJ1-3 TRBV19 once ASSISPDSGNTIY
TRBJ1-4 TRBV4-3 . ASSQGGGTGNEKLF
TRBJ2-3 TRBV14 . ASNSGPSTDTQY
TRBJ2-7 TRBV15 . ATSRGLAGSYEQY
TRBJ2-3 TRBV7-6 few ASSHSVTDTQY
TRBJ2-5 TRBV19 once ASSLGQKETQY
TRBJ2-3 TRBV7-3 few ASSQNGQGVADTQY
TRBJ2-5 TRBV6-1 . ASSELGEGTQY
TRBJ2-1 TRBV2 . ASSAGLAGNEQF
. TRBV4-3 . ASSQGSPFGYEQY
TRBJ1-4 TRBV11-1 . ASSPQGQETEKLF
TRBJ1-2 TRBV9 once ASSELTGYGYT
. TRBV30 . AGGQGSYEQY
TRBJ2-1 TRBV4-3 . ASSQQTGDNEQF
TRBJ1-1 TRBV6-1 . ASRVLTGRLEAF
TRBJ2-1 TRBV11-2 . ASSLVAARSYNEQF